A single count supports the clone carrying this T cell receptor beta chain. Researchers made TCR beta libraries by using iRepertoire HTBI primers and running Arm-PCR on CDR3 regions. A single record per CDR3 protein comes from TCRdb applying MiXCR to the multiplex PCR reads. The sample carries 300,000 to 400,000 distinct CDR3 sequences, around 17% recorded once. This entry belongs to a study of regulatory T cells in long-lasting Graves disease. Specified time point: newly diagnosed GD, antithyroid drugs for less than 3 months. RNA from PBMCs was the source of the TCR library. These same records also appear under a second study, on T cells in Graves' hyperthyroidism and ophthalmopathy.

This clonotype originated in a man aged 35 to 55 with Graves disease. This specimen consisted of peripheral blood mononuclear cells (PBMCs), obtained at new diagnosis, from a patient treated with antithyroid drugs.

This CDR3 is CASGGGPHNEQFF. As DNA, the CDR3 is TGTGCCAGCGGGGGAGGGCCTCACAATGAGCAGTTCTTC. The rearrangement links TRBV6-1 to TRBJ2-1; 7 bases match TRBD2. J gave up 5 bases and V 8 bases, and 6 bases lay outside the gene matches. The CDR3 sequence is 13 residues long. CDR1 MNHNS and CDR2 SASEGT come from the germline V gene.